A selection of T cell receptor beta chains follows, all from one sample in a study of Graves' ophthalmopathy and Graves' hyperthyroidism. TCRdb independently ran MiXCR on the multiplex PCR reads; one entry per CDR3 protein. The table has 650,000 to 800,000 distinct CDR3 sequences, roughly 39% seen once. The sample taken for sequencing was peripheral blood. The receptors shown here come from an adult man with Graves' ophthalmopathy. The CDR3 runs from the conserved cysteine through the conserved F or W. A D gene is named only where the DNA matches it firmly.

. | TRBV20-1 | CSARDGGAGEKLFF
. | TRBV11-2 | CASSSAFRDKQFW
. | TRBV7-9 | CASSFFDPSDEQYF
. | TRBV7-8 | CASSLENRMNQPQHF
. | TRBV7-2 | CASIADDGRNLHF
. | TRBV11-2 | CASSVRDSNYEQYF
TRBD2 | TRBV7-2 | CASSLRRTSMDQETQYF
. | TRBV7-2 | CASSRGRSGNTIYF
TRBD1 | TRBV29-1 | CSTILGTGGSGYTF
TRBD2 | TRBV29-1 | CSVEDWTRTDTQYF
TRBD2 | TRBV11-1 | CASSNLPASGGSYEQYF
. | TRBV5-1 | CASSSLGSQGGGYTF
. | TRBV7-9 | CASSYQAYNSPLHF
TRBD1 | TRBV7-2 | CASSAGTGDYEHF
. | TRBV25-1 | CASRGSGTMVTEAFF
. | TRBV7-9 | CASSTRQGEQSRETQYF
TRBD2 | TRBV20-1 | CSALDGLAGVKGASGELFF
TRBD1 | TRBV5-1 | CASRWDRVDEQYF
. | TRBV7-3 | CASSTRQREEQFF
. | TRBV2 | CATTTTSVVTEAFF
. | TRBV7-6 | CASSLVFGERGPETQYF
. | TRBV20-1 | CSARGKNTTRGYGYTF
TRBD2 | TRBV5-1 | CASSLVGTSGTDEQYF
TRBD2 | TRBV15 | CATSRAAASGGDEQYF
. | TRBV5-1 | CASSFSQGSYEQYF
TRBD1 | TRBV2 | CAISSPGQGADGFF
. | TRBV12-3/TRBV12-4 | CATVRDSAQETQYF
TRBD1 | TRBV7-2 | CASSPMGQGGEKLFF
TRBD1 | TRBV12-3/TRBV12-4 | CASSQRHAGQGFYEQYF
. | TRBV7-9 | CASSLAEGSIQYF
. | TRBV7-2 | CASSSGSGSYEQYF
TRBD2 | TRBV2 | CASSEGGLAEETQYF
TRBD1 | TRBV10-3 | CAIGYRPGQGAQHF
. | TRBV20-1 | CSGTGPLQPQHF
. | TRBV29-1 | CSVGSGTQAFF
. | TRBV2 | CASRAPGVAYGYTF
. | TRBV19 | CASSILDQETQYF
. | TRBV5-1 | CASSFEGAGTRELFF
. | TRBV20-1 | CSAHLGGTDEKLFF
TRBD2 | TRBV12-3/TRBV12-4 | CASSFDGTSGEGSSETQYF
. | TRBV7-8 | CASSLYAGGGNTIYF
. | TRBV11-1 | CASSLTRGSYEQYF
. | TRBV10-3 | CATSEGGTAGNTIYF
. | TRBV10-3 | CASENRAVSYEQYF